The 8 T cell receptor beta chains below were found in one sample sequenced in a study of blood T cells in healthy people across ages. A second roughly 6 to 12 cycle PCR used barcoded and J-beta primers. One entry per CDR3 protein, called by TCRdb with MiXCR from the 5' RACE reads. This sample yields fewer than 1,000,000 distinct CDR3 sequences, of which approximately 44% are seen a single time; about a fifth belongs to the top ten. Sequencing input: blood. All receptors come from a man aged 60 to 69 in good health.

This clonotype was detected only a few times. CDR3 sequence: CASSLATRRGEETQYF. The CDR3 DNA follows: TGTGCCAGCAGTTTAGCGACACGACGGGGGGAAGAGACCCAGTACTTC. This chain links TRBV6-6 with TRBJ2-5, with 7 nucleotides matching TRBD2. With 4 bases clipped from V and 3 bases from J, the junction kept 11 bases outside the gene matches. CDR3 length: 16 amino acids. From germline, CDR1 is MNHNY and CDR2 SVGAGI (reference sequence).

The chain is built from TRBV5-1 and TRBJ2-7; D uncertain. This CDR3 has 15 amino acids. V lost 1 base, J lost 3 bases, and 14 bases lay in between. Germline lookup yields CDR1 SGHRS and CDR2 YFSETQ. The CDR3, as DNA: TGCGCCAGCAGCTTGAGTAGGGCCCCCTACTACGAGCAGTACTTC. Encoded protein: CASSLSRAPYYEQYF. Based on the CDR3 plus reference TRBV5-1 and TRBJ2-7, the full variable domain is KAGVTQTPRYLIKTRGQQVTLSCSPISGHRSVSWYQQTPGQGLQFLFEYFSETQRNKGNFPGRFSGRQFSNSRSEMNVSTLELGDSALYLCASSLSRAPYYEQYFGPGTRLTVT.

The chain combines TRBV25-1 with TRBJ2-1, with 10 bases fitting TRBD2. The J segment lost 1 base and the V segment lost 4 bases, leaving 7 bases of the junction unmatched. The CDR3 covers 17 residues. Germline V gene sequence: CDR1 MGHDK, CDR2 SYGVNS. CDR3 sequence: CASSAPNSGGSYNEQFF. For the CDR3, the DNA is TGTGCCAGCAGTGCCCCGAATAGCGGGGGGTCCTACAATGAGCAGTTCTTC.

J is TRBJ2-5 and V is TRBV7-2; TRBD2 aligns across 11 bases. The CDR3 loop spans 18 amino acids. Trimming at V came to 3 bases and at J to 0 bases, leaving 9 bases not matched to a gene. The germline gives CDR1 SGHTA, CDR2 FQGNSA. Written as DNA, the CDR3 is TGTGCCAGCAGCTTCCCCCTAAGGGGACTAGCGGACCAAGAGACCCAGTACTTC. Translated, it gives CASSFPLRGLADQETQYF.

For this clonotype: Germline is not matched at one junction end, which may reflect a read error. J is TRBJ1-4 and V is TRBV7-9; no firm D call. CDR3 size: 17 residues. The germline V gene has CDR1 SEHNR and CDR2 FQNEAQ (reference sequence). CDR3 nucleotide sequence: TGTGCCAGCAGCTTAGCGTCCCCCTTCCCCCCTAATGAAAAGCTGTTTTTT. This sequence encodes CASSLASPFPPNEKLFF.

The chain has TRBV12-3 or TRBV12-4 and TRBJ2-4, with D maybe TRBD1 (5 bases). Gene TRBJ2-7 matches the end of the DNA better, so the J call may be wrong. CDR3 size: 15 residues. The CDR3 reads CASSLQGRTLYEQYF. The CDR3 DNA sequence: TGTGCCAGCAGTTTACAGGGTCGTACCCTCTACGAGCAGTACTTC.

This clonotype has ten or more counts. V gene TRBV7-2 combines with J gene TRBJ1-5, with unresolved D. The CDR3 length is 12 residues. Trimming shortened V by 3 bases and J by 3 bases, and 3 bases separated the two germline ends. Germline V lookup: CDR1 SGHTA, CDR2 FQGNSA. CDR3 coding DNA: TGTGCCAGCAGCTTCATCAATCAGCCCCAGCATTTT. Protein product: CASSFINQPQHF.

The genes are TRBV18 and TRBJ2-4; TRBD1 might be the D (5 bases). Matching the DNA end better, TRBJ2-7 makes the J call doubtful. The CDR3 totals 13 residues. From germline, CDR1 is KGHSH and CDR2 LQKENI. In nucleotides, the CDR3 is TGTGCCAGCTCACCTAGTGACAGATACGAGCAGTACTTC. This gives the protein CASSPSDRYEQYF.